The clone carrying this T cell receptor beta chain has more than one count but fewer than ten. One junction end disagrees with the germline gene, perhaps due to a read error. Sequencing was performed with immunoSEQ multiplex PCR; in TCRdb, only in-frame clones are kept and a portion is missing. This table holds hundreds of thousands of clones, more than 75% found once. This sample was taken from a study of shared T cell receptors in the human thymus. Per the germline V gene, CDR1 is MDHEN and CDR2 is SYDVKM. This CDR3 region has 17 residues. The same data also contributed to another study, on human thymus T cells. From that study: Obtained as resections during corrective heart surgery, the thymus tissue was then studied.

This clonotype was obtained from a boy under two years old with a congenital heart defect. J is TRBJ2-4 and V is TRBV28, with TRBD2 matching over 7 bases. The sample was thymocytes. The CDR3: CAGRRGLGTLAKNIQYF. The CDR3 region has the DNA TGTGCCGGCAGGCGGGGGTTAGGAACACTAGCCAAAAACATTCAGTACTTC.